This TCR beta chain was identified in a study of multiple sclerosis patients with progressive multifocal leukoencephalopathy. Study observations and caveats: Expanded clones at PML onset predated and persisted through natalizumab therapy.

As for this clone: The antigen is unknown.

The protocol was immunoSEQ multiplex PCR, while the TCRdb copy is restricted to in-frame clones and leaves out a portion. The data show approximately 31,000 clones, about 91% seen once. In germline, CDR1 is LNHDA, CDR2 SQIVND (reference sequence). V was trimmed by 8 bases and J by 11 bases, leaving 11 bases between them. CDR3 length: 10 residues. Time point described: before natalizumab initiation. Every listed patient previously received interferon beta; all PML patients were women. The sample comprised PBMCs. This TCR was recovered from a human donor with multiple sclerosis. The chain recombines TRBV19 with TRBJ2-3; possible D gene TRBD2, 6 bases. CDR3 residues: CASSGVQQYF. CDR3 nucleotides: TGTGCCAGTTCGGGAGTGCAGCAGTATTTT. Drawing the rest from reference TRBV19 and TRBJ2-3, the complete variable domain is DGGITQSPKYLFRKEGQNVTLSCEQNLNHDAMYWYRQDPGQGLRLIYYSQIVNDFQKGDIAEGYSVSREKKESFPLTVTSAQKNPTAFYLCASSGVQQYFGPGTRLTVL.